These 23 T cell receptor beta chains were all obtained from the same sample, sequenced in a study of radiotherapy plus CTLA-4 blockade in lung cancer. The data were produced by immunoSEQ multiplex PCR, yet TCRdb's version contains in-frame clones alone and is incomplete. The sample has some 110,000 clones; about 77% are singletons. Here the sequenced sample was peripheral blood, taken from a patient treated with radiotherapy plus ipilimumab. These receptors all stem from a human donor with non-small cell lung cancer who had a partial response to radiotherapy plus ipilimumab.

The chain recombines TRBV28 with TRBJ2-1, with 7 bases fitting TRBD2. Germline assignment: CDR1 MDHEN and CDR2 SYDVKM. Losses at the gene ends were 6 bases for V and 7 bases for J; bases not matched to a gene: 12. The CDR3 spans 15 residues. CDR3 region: CASSLRGRGRNEQFF. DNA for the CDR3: TGTGCCAGCAGCCTTCGAGGGAGGGGAAGGAATGAGCAGTTCTTC.

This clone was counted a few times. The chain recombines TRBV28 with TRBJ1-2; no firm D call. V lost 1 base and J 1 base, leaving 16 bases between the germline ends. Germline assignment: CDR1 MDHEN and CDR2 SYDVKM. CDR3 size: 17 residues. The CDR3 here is CASSLFQETGFNYGYTF. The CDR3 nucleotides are TGTGCCAGCAGTTTATTTCAGGAAACGGGATTTAACTATGGCTACACCTTC.

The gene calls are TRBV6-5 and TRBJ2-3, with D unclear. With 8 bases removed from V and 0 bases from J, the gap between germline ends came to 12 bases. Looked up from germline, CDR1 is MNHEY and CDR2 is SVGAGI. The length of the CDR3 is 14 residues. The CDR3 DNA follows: TGTGCCAGCTGCTTAGCCGTTAGCACAGATACGCAGTATTTT. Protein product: CASCLAVSTDTQYF.

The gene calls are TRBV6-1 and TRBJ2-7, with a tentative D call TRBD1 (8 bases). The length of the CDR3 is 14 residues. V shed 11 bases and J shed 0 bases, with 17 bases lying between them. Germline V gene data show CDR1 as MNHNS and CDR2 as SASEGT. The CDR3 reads CASRGGTGSYEQYF. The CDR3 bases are TGTGCCTCCAGGGGGGGGACAGGCTCCTACGAGCAGTACTTC.

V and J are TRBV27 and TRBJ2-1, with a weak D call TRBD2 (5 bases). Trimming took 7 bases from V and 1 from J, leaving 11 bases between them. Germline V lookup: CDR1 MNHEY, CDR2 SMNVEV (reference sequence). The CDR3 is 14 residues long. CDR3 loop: CASTRPGSYNEQFF. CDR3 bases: TGTGCCAGCACGAGACCGGGATCCTACAATGAGCAGTTCTTC.

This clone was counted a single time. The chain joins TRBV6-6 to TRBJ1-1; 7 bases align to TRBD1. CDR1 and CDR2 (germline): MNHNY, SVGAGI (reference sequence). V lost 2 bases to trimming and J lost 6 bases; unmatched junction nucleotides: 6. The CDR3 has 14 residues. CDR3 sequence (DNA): TGTGCCAGCAGTTACGAGGGGGCCTATGCTGAAGCTTTCTTT. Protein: CASSYEGAYAEAFF.

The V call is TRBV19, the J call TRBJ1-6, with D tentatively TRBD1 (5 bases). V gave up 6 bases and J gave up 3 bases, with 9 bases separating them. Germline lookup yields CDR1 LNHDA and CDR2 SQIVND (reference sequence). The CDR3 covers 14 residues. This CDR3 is CASRAGGYNSPLHF. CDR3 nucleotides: TGTGCCAGTAGAGCCGGGGGCTATAATTCACCCCTCCACTTT.

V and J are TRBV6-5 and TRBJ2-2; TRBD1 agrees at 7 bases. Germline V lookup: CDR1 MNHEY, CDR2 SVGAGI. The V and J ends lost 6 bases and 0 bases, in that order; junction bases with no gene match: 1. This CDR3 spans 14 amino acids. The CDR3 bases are TGTGCCAGCAGCGGGACAGCGAACACCGGGGAGCTGTTTTTT. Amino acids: CASSGTANTGELFF.

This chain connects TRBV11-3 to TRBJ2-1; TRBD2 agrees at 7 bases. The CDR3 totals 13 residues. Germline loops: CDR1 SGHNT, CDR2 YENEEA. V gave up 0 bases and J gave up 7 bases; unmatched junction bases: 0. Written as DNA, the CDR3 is TGTGCCAGCAGCTTAGAAGCGGGGAATGAGCAGTTCTTC. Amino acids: CASSLEAGNEQFF.

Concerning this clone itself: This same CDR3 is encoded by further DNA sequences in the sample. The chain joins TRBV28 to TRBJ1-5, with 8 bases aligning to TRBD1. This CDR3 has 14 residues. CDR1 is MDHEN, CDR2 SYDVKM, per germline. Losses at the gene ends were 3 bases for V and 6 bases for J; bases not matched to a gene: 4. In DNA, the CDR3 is TGTGCCAGCAGTTTCCGACAGGGGAGTCAGCCCCAGCATTTT. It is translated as CASSFRQGSQPQHF.

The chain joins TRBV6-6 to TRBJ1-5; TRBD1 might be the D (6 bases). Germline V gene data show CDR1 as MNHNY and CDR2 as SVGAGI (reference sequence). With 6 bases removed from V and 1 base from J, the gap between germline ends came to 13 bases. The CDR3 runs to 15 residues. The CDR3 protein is CASSHGRGSNQPQHF. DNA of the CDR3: TGTGCCAGCAGCCACGGGAGGGGGAGCAATCAGCCCCAGCATTTT.

CDR3 amino acids: CASSPPSSRSTDTQYF. CDR3 nucleotides: TGTGCCAGCTCACCACCGAGTTCCAGGAGCACAGATACGCAGTATTTT. The chain employs TRBV18 and TRBJ2-3; D not certain. Germline values: CDR1 KGHSH, CDR2 LQKENI. The CDR3 runs 16 residues. Trimming cost V 0 bases and J 0 bases, with 10 bases left between them.

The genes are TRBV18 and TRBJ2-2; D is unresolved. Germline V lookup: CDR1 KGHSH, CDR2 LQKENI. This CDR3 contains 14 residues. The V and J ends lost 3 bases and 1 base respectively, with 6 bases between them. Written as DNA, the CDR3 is TGTGCCAGCTCACCTTTCCAGAACACCGGGGAGCTGTTTTTT. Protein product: CASSPFQNTGELFF.

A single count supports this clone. Here the CDR3 DNA reads TGTGCCAGCAGTGTCTCGACTAGACGGGGCACTGAAGCTTTCTTT. Residues: CASSVSTRRGTEAFF. The V gene is TRBV28, the J gene TRBJ1-1; D ambiguous. V gave up 5 bases and J gave up 4 bases, with 17 bases separating them. The CDR3 covers 15 residues. Germline CDR1 and CDR2: MDHEN and SYDVKM.

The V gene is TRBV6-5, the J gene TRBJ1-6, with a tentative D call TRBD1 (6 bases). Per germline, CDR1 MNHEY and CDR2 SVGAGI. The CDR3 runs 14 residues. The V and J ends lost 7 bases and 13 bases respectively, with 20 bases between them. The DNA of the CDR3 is TGTGCCAGCACTAAGACAGGTTTAATGGGTCCCCTCCACTTT. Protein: CASTKTGLMGPLHF.

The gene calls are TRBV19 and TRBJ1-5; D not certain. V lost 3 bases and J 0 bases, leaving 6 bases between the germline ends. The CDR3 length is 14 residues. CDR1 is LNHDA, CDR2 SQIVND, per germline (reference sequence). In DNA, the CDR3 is TGTGCCAGTAGTATCCGTAATAGCAATCAGCCCCAGCATTTT. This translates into CASSIRNSNQPQHF.

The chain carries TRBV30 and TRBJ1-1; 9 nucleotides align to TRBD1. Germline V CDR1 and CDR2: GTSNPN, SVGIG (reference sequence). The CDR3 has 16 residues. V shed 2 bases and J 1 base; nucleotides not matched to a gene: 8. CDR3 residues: CAWSMIPGQGNTEAFF. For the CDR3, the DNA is TGTGCCTGGAGTATGATCCCGGGACAGGGGAACACTGAAGCTTTCTTT.

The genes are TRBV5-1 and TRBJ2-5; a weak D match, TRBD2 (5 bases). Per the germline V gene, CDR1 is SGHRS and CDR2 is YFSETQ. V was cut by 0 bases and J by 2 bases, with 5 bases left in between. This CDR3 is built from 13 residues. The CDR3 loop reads CASSLGTQETQYF. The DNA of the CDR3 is TGCGCCAGCAGCTTGGGGACTCAAGAGACCCAGTACTTC.

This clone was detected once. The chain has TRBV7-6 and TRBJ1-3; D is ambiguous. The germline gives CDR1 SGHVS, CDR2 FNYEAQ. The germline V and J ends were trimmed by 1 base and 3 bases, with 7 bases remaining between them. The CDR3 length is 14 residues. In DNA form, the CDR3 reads TGTGCCAGCAGCTTAGGACTGGTTGGAAACACCATATATTTT. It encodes CASSLGLVGNTIYF. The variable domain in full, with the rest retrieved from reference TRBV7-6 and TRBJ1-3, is GAGVSQSPRYKVTKRGQDVALRCDPISGHVSLYWYRQALGQGPEFLTYFNYEAQQDKSGLPNDRFSAERPEGSISTLTIQRTEQRDSAMYRCASSLGLVGNTIYFGEGSWLTVV.

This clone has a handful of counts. The CDR3 nucleotides read TGTGCCAGCAGCTCCGATCAGCCCCAGCATTTT. Its translation is CASSSDQPQHF. The chain has TRBV6-6 and TRBJ1-5; unclear D gene. CDR3 size: 11 residues. Trimming removed 6 bases at V and 5 bases at J, with 5 bases between. Germline CDR1 reads MNHNY; CDR2 reads SVGAGI (reference sequence).

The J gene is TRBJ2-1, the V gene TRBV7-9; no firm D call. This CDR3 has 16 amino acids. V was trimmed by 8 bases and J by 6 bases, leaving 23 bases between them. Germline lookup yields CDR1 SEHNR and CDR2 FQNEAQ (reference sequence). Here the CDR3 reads CASATLTGYTSNEQFF. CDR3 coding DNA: TGTGCCAGCGCGACCCTGACTGGCTATACTTCCAATGAGCAGTTCTTC.

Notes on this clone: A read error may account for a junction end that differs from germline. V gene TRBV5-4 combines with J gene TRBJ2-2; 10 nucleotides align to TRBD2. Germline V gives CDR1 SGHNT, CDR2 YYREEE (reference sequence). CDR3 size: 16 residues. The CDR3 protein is CASSLLAGGNTGELLF. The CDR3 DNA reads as TGTGCCAGCAGCTTGTTAGCGGGAGGCAACACCGGGGAGCTGCTTTTT.

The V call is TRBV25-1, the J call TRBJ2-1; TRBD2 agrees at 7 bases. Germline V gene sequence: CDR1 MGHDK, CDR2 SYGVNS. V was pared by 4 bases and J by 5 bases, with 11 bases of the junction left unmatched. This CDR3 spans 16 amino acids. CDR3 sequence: CASSASSVAGHNEQFF. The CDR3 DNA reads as TGTGCCAGCAGTGCAAGCAGCGTAGCGGGCCACAATGAGCAGTTCTTC. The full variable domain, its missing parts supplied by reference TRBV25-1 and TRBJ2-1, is EADIYQTPRYLVIGTGKKITLECSQTMGHDKMYWYQQDPGMELHLIHYSYGVNSTEKGDLSSESTVSRIRTEHFPLTLESARPSHTSQYLCASSASSVAGHNEQFFGPGTRLTVL.